The source of this T cell receptor beta chain is a study of T cells expressing NK-cell markers (dated by TCRdb to 2018 to 2020). At the level of the whole study: In sorted CD3+CD56+NKG2C+, CD3+CD56+NKG2C- and CD3+CD56-NKG2C+ T-cell subsets from several donors, TCR beta-chain repertoires were profiled. Among the eight sequenced donors, only one was HCMV-seronegative, while the other seven were HCMV-seropositive. Randomly selected healthy volunteers, three men and five women, were used as the eight sequenced donors. The libraries were sequenced on Illumina HiSeq 2000/2500, MiSeq or NextSeq, producing 2 x 150 bp reads. What the authors observed across the whole study: For 5 or 6 donors, the dominant CD3+CD56+NKG2C+ clonotypes were among the top 10 CD8+ clonotypes and accounted for about 1.0-8% of CD8+ T cells. It remained unclear whether the expanded NKG2C-expressing T cell clones were specific for HCMV antigens. Those dominant clonotypes were again the most abundant among CD3+CD56-NKG2C+ cells in a handful of donors, at about 28.3-65%.

A commercial ELISA kit detecting HCMV-specific IgG in serum was used to determine HCMV serostatus. Peripheral blood mononuclear cells were isolated from blood by Ficoll density gradient centrifugation. About this clonotype itself: No antigen is known for it.

Based on the germline V gene (reference sequence), the CDR1 and CDR2 sequences are MNHEY and SMNVEV. The CDR3 runs 14 residues from the cysteine to the phenylalanine. The protein alone is recorded here. Sequencing was carried out with an Illumina HiSeq 2000. TCR beta cDNA libraries were made by 5'RACE template switching that added a universal primer site and unique molecular identifiers. Priming for cDNA synthesis came from the TCR beta constant segment, and two successive PCR amplification steps followed. The authors' pipeline ran thus. MIGEC was used to demultiplex reads and group reads by UMI, and MiTCR was used to assemble and quantify clonotypes. To exclude erroneous sequences, any TCR cDNA sequence not supported by at least two reads was discarded. The tcR package was used for downstream repertoire analysis, with clonotypes matched between fractions based on CDR3 nucleotide sequence plus V segment. Antigen specificity was annotated against VDJdb with VDJmatch, allowing one amino acid substitution in CDR3. TCRdb reprocessed the reads and lists each CDR3 protein sequence as a single entry, with no DNA. None of the V and J calls come from the authors' own analysis; TCRdb made them. The sample table records 350,000 to 450,000 distinct CDR3 sequences. 5% to 5.5% of the sample goes to the ten largest clones.

The chain is made from TRBV27 and TRBJ1-5; absent DNA, TCRdb's TRBD1 call cannot be checked. The TCR sequence derives from a man aged 18-69 years in good health. Sequencing was carried out using blood T cells: a sorted CD56 or NKG2C T cell subset, CD4+ or CD8+ T cells, or bulk PBMC T cells (not recorded which). Here the CDR3 is given as CASSPTGYNQPQHF.